Included here is one T cell receptor beta chain sequence, with context. Its specificity is unknown. V shed 5 bases, J shed 2 bases, and the junction held 6 bases outside the gene matches. The length of the CDR3 is 16 residues. In germline, CDR1 is LNHDA, CDR2 SQIVND (reference sequence). These data are taken from a study of cytomegalovirus exposure and HLA in healthy donors. The study, taken as a whole, reports: Reports indicated that the classifier achieved high specificity and sensitivity in diagnosing cytomegalovirus status. Listed as cytomegalovirus-associated were 150 to 200 TCR beta chains.

PCR used 60 Vbeta primers and 13 Jbeta primers. Profiling relied on immunoSEQ multiplex PCR, and the TCRdb table lists in-frame clones only, not all of them. The sample lists about 200,000 clones, approximately 90% occurring once. This clonotype was obtained from a boy between 2 and 10 years old in good health and CMV-seronegative. The sample comprised PBMCs. The chain combines TRBV19 with TRBJ2-1; TRBD2 matches at 10 bases. In DNA, the CDR3 is TGTGCCAGTAGTTCCAGAGCGGGAGGGCCCTACAATGAGCAGTTCTTC. Protein: CASSSRAGGPYNEQFF.